The clone carrying this TCR beta chain was seen many times. The antigen is unknown. Authors of the study amplified TCR beta CDR3 regions from RNA transcripts. During a first-round RT-PCR of the TCR CDR3, the HTBI primer set was used. TCRdb re-analysed the multiplex PCR reads in MiXCR, keeping a single row per CDR3 protein. Of 530,000 or so distinct CDR3 sequences listed, roughly 46% were seen once; the top ten hold 7.5% to 8.5%. This record comes from a study of T cells in Graves' hyperthyroidism and ophthalmopathy. Study-level findings and limits: Blood also held most thyroid clonotypes expanded beyond 0.001.

Germline values: CDR1 SNHLY, CDR2 FYNNEI. The V end lost 8 bases, the J end lost 2 bases, and 6 bases lay between the germline ends. The CDR3 covers 11 residues. This receptor was identified in a woman younger than 35 with Graves' hyperthyroidism. The chain links TRBV2 to TRBJ1-2; tentative D call: TRBD1 (5 bases). The sequenced material came from peripheral blood or thyroid tissue (not recorded which). The CDR3 spells CASSGNYGYTF. The CDR3 DNA reads as TGTGCCAGCTCAGGGAACTATGGCTACACCTTC.